These 26 T cell receptor beta chains originate from one sample sequenced in a study of cytomegalovirus exposure and HLA in healthy donors. The PCR contained 60 Vbeta and 13 Jbeta primers. Assay used: immunoSEQ multiplex PCR; TCRdb lists only in-frame clones, some missing. The data hold 200,000 to 250,000 clones, with approximately 82% observed a single time. Specimen: PBMCs. These receptors all come from a woman aged 40 to 50 in good health and CMV-seronegative.

This clone was observed a single time. The J gene is TRBJ1-2, the V gene TRBV27, with a possible D match to TRBD1 (5 bases). The CDR3 is 16 residues long. V dropped 6 bases and J dropped 0 bases, with 17 bases sitting between them. CDR1 is MNHEY, CDR2 SMNVEV, per germline (reference sequence). CDR3 nucleotides: TGTGCCAGCAGCTCGGGAGGGGCGCTTACTAACTATGGCTACACCTTC. The encoded protein is CASSSGGALTNYGYTF.

This sequence joins TRBV13 and TRBJ2-7; TRBD2 matches at 13 bases. The germline CDR1 and CDR2 sequences are PRHDT and FYEKMQ (reference sequence). The trim removed 3 bases at V and 7 bases at J, leaving 9 bases unmatched. CDR3 length: 16 residues. The CDR3 here is CASSFLTSGGDGEQYF. The CDR3 DNA sequence: TGTGCCAGCAGCTTCCTCACTAGCGGGGGGGACGGGGAGCAGTACTTC.

The V and J genes are TRBV4-1 and TRBJ1-5; D not resolved. The CDR3 has 16 residues. The V gene lost 0 bases and the J gene lost 3 bases, with 12 bases spanning the gap. Germline-derived CDR1 and CDR2 are MGHRA and YSYEKL. The CDR3, as DNA: TGCGCCAGCAGCCAAGAAGCCGCAGGCCTCAATCAGCCCCAGCATTTT. The encoded protein is CASSQEAAGLNQPQHF.

The gene calls are TRBV6-5 and TRBJ1-2; D remains unclear. V dropped 6 bases and J dropped 4 bases, with 15 bases sitting between them. CDR1 MNHEY and CDR2 SVGAGI come from the germline V gene. This CDR3 spans 14 amino acids. CDR3 coding DNA: TGTGCCAGCAGCCCCGACTTGGGTAGCTATGGCTACACCTTC. Its protein product is CASSPDLGSYGYTF.

V is TRBV7-3 and J is TRBJ2-1; TRBD1 matches 8 bases. Trimming removed 2 bases from V and 9 bases from J; junction bases left unmatched: 6. The CDR3 runs 14 residues. Germline lookup yields CDR1 SGHTA and CDR2 FQGTGA. CDR3 nucleotide sequence: TGTGCCAGCAGCTTAGGTGACAGGGGCAGTGAGCAGTTCTTC. The encoded protein is CASSLGDRGSEQFF.

V is TRBV15 and J is TRBJ1-2; 8 bases line up with TRBD1. The CDR3 spans 16 residues. Germline-derived CDR1 and CDR2 are LNHNV and YYDKDF (reference sequence). Trimming removed 1 base from V and 5 bases from J; junction bases left unmatched: 9. The CDR3 loop reads CATSRGFGDRLYGYTF. CDR3 in DNA: TGTGCCACCAGCAGAGGGTTCGGGGACAGGTTGTATGGCTACACCTTC. Based on the CDR3 plus reference TRBV15 and TRBJ1-2, the full variable domain is DAMVIQNPRYQVTQFGKPVTLSCSQTLNHNVMYWYQQKSSQAPKLLFHYYDKDFNNEADTPDNFQSRRPNTSFCFLDIRSPGLGDTAMYLCATSRGFGDRLYGYTFGSGTRLTVV.

In nucleotides, the CDR3 is TGTGCCAGCAGCCCAGATTGGGGGGGCCTGGGAGATACGCAGTATTTT. It translates to CASSPDWGGLGDTQYF. The V call is TRBV5-6, the J call TRBJ2-3, with a tentative D call TRBD2 (7 bases). CDR3 length equals 16 residues. The V end lost 4 bases, the J end lost 5 bases, and 20 bases lay between the germline ends. The germline V gene encodes CDR1 SGHDT and CDR2 YYEEEE.

The chain uses TRBV19 and TRBJ1-2; D is uncertain. Germline V CDR1 and CDR2: LNHDA, SQIVND (reference sequence). V was shortened by 0 bases and J by 8 bases, with 10 bases between the two germline ends. The CDR3 extends over 13 amino acids. CDR3 DNA: TGTGCCAGTAGTATAGACGACCGAGCGGGCTACACCTTC. It specifies CASSIDDRAGYTF.

This clone came up once. The V and J genes are TRBV7-3 and TRBJ2-1, with 11 positions matching TRBD2. V lost 5 bases, J lost 3 bases, and 3 bases stayed unmatched. The CDR3 length is 15 residues. The germline gives CDR1 SGHTA, CDR2 FQGTGA. The CDR3 loop is CASSPTSGDYNEQFF. The DNA for the CDR3 is TGTGCCAGCAGCCCGACTAGCGGGGACTACAATGAGCAGTTCTTC. Using reference TRBV7-3 and TRBJ2-1 for the parts outside the CDR3, the full variable domain is GAGVSQTPSNKVTEKGKYVELRCDPISGHTALYWYRQSLGQGPEFLIYFQGTGAADDSGLPNDRFFAVRPEGSVSTLKIQRTERGDSAVYLCASSPTSGDYNEQFFGPGTRLTVL.

This chain links TRBV7-8 with TRBJ1-4; TRBD1 might be the D (6 bases). The CDR3 runs to 14 residues. From germline, CDR1 is SGHVS and CDR2 FQNEAQ. The V end was cut by 5 bases, the J end by 5 bases, with 12 bases between. In nucleotides, the CDR3 is TGTGCCAGCAGCCCAAGGGGGAGCAATGAAAAACTGTTTTTT. Translating it yields CASSPRGSNEKLFF. Complete variable domain (other parts from reference TRBV7-8 and TRBJ1-4): GAGVSQSPRYKVAKRGQDVALRCDPISGHVSLFWYQQALGQGPEFLTYFQNEAQLDKSGLPSDRFFAERPEGSVSTLKIQRTQQEDSAVYLCASSPRGSNEKLFFGSGTQLSVL.

There are a few counts of this clone. The V gene is TRBV6-5, the J gene TRBJ1-6; 10 bases line up with TRBD1. This CDR3 is 15 amino acids long. With 0 bases clipped from V and 7 bases from J, the junction kept 0 bases outside the gene matches. Per the germline V gene, CDR1 is MNHEY and CDR2 is SVGAGI. In DNA, the CDR3 is TGTGCCAGCAGTTACTCGACAGGGGGCAATTCACCCCTCCACTTT. As protein: CASSYSTGGNSPLHF.

The rearrangement uses TRBV5-1 and TRBJ1-1; no clear D gene. The CDR3 loop spans 12 amino acids. The germline gives CDR1 SGHRS, CDR2 YFSETQ. Deletions cut 5 bases from V and 0 bases from J, with 5 bases between. The CDR3 is CASRELNTEAFF. The CDR3 DNA reads TGCGCCAGCAGGGAGCTGAACACTGAAGCTTTCTTT.

The V and J genes are TRBV5-1 and TRBJ2-5; 9 nucleotides align to TRBD2. The better agreement between TRBJ2-7 and the DNA end casts doubt on the J call. Germline V gives CDR1 SGHRS, CDR2 YFSETQ. The CDR3 has 16 amino acids. The CDR3 loop reads CASSSGGGLAIHEQYF. CDR3 sequence (DNA): TGCGCCAGCAGCTCTGGGGGGGGACTAGCAATCCACGAGCAGTACTTC.

The chain is built from TRBV29-1 and TRBJ2-1; 10 bases match TRBD1. V shed 6 bases and J 9 bases; nucleotides not matched to a gene: 5. CDR1 and CDR2 (germline): SQVTM, ANQGSEA. CDR3 length: 12 amino acids. In nucleotides, the CDR3 is TGCAGCGTGCCGGGACAGGGGTCTGAGCAGTTCTTC. Residues: CSVPGQGSEQFF.

The rearrangement links TRBV6-5 to TRBJ2-7, with 8 positions matching TRBD1. Germline CDR1 reads MNHEY; CDR2 reads SVGAGI. The CDR3 loop spans 13 amino acids. Germline trimming cut 2 bases from V and 6 bases from J; bases unmatched to any gene: 3. Written as DNA, the CDR3 is TGTGCCAGCAGTTACCATACAGGGGGCGAGCAGTACTTC. This encodes CASSYHTGGEQYF.

The gene calls are TRBV19 and TRBJ1-3; D uncertain. The V end was cut by 7 bases, the J end by 0 bases, with 10 bases between. Germline-derived CDR1 and CDR2 are LNHDA and SQIVND (reference sequence). The CDR3 consists of 14 residues. The CDR3 DNA reads as TGTGCCAGTATGGGCTCTCACTCTGGAAACACCATATATTTT. It encodes CASMGSHSGNTIYF.

This clone was seen only once. The V call is TRBV29-1, the J call TRBJ1-1; TRBD1 is a possible D gene (5 bases). Trimming took 0 bases from V and 10 from J, leaving 9 bases between them. The CDR3 loop spans 11 amino acids. The germline V gene encodes CDR1 SQVTM and CDR2 ANQGSEA. This CDR3 reads CSVEDRGGAFF. The CDR3 DNA reads TGCAGCGTTGAAGATAGGGGAGGAGCTTTCTTT.

The genes are TRBV7-3 and TRBJ2-5, with D possibly TRBD2 on 5 matching bases. Deletions cut 5 bases from V and 2 bases from J, with 9 bases between. Germline assignment: CDR1 SGHTA and CDR2 FQGTGA. This CDR3 has 13 amino acids. CDR3 region: CASSRGVQETQYF. The DNA of the CDR3 is TGTGCCAGCAGCCGGGGTGTTCAAGAGACCCAGTACTTC.

The chain uses TRBV30 and TRBJ1-4; no clear D. V was trimmed by 4 bases and J by 4 bases, leaving 7 bases between them. From germline, CDR1 is GTSNPN and CDR2 SVGIG (reference sequence). The CDR3 spans 12 residues. Here the CDR3 DNA reads TGTGCCTGGAAGTCAGTTAATGAAAAACTGTTTTTT. It yields the protein CAWKSVNEKLFF.

The genes are TRBV5-1 and TRBJ2-2; 8 bases match TRBD2. Germline assignment: CDR1 SGHRS and CDR2 YFSETQ. The length of the CDR3 is 17 residues. The ends lost 4 bases at V and 5 bases at J; junction bases unmatched: 13. The DNA of the CDR3 is TGCGCCAGCAGCCTAACCGGGACTAGGGCGGGTACCGGGGAGCTGTTTTTT. This sequence encodes CASSLTGTRAGTGELFF. Complete variable domain (other parts from reference TRBV5-1 and TRBJ2-2): KAGVTQTPRYLIKTRGQQVTLSCSPISGHRSVSWYQQTPGQGLQFLFEYFSETQRNKGNFPGRFSGRQFSNSRSEMNVSTLELGDSALYLCASSLTGTRAGTGELFFGEGSRLTVL.

Only a few counts were recorded for this clone. This rearrangement joins TRBV4-3 to TRBJ2-1, with 8 bases fitting TRBD2. The CDR3 sequence is 16 residues long. CDR1 and CDR2 from the germline V gene are LGHNA and YSLEER. With 0 bases clipped from V and 4 bases from J, the junction kept 5 bases outside the gene matches. As DNA, the CDR3 is TGCGCCAGCAGCCAAGAATGGCTAGCGGGTTACAATGAGCAGTTCTTC. Residues: CASSQEWLAGYNEQFF.

This clone was counted a few times. This chain links TRBV7-8 with TRBJ1-5, with 7 bases aligning to TRBD1. This CDR3 is 15 amino acids long. After removal of 5 bases from V and 5 bases from J, the junction contained 9 bases not matched to a gene. The V gene's germline CDR1 is SGHVS and CDR2 FQNEAQ. The chain's CDR3 is CASSVMTGSDQPQHF. As DNA, the CDR3 is TGTGCCAGCAGCGTTATGACAGGGAGTGATCAGCCCCAGCATTTT.

This chain joins TRBV7-2 and TRBJ1-1, with TRBD1 matching over 12 bases. Germline CDR1 is SGHTA and CDR2 is FQGNSA. CDR3 length equals 16 residues. V shed 4 bases, J shed 5 bases, and the junction held 8 bases outside the gene matches. In DNA, the CDR3 is TGTGCCAGCAGCTCCTGGGGGACAGGGGGCGCGACTGAAGCTTTCTTT. This sequence encodes CASSSWGTGGATEAFF.

The V gene is TRBV6-1, the J gene TRBJ1-5; no reliable D call. The germline V gene has CDR1 MNHNS and CDR2 SASEGT. The CDR3 runs to 14 residues. V was cut by 1 base and J by 7 bases, with 11 bases left in between. This CDR3 is CASSEGFRRQPQHF. CDR3 in DNA: TGTGCCAGCAGTGAAGGTTTCCGGAGGCAGCCCCAGCATTTT.

This clone was seen once. The genes are TRBV5-4 and TRBJ1-2; 7 nucleotides align to TRBD1. V trimming: 4 bases; J trimming: 5 bases; junction bases outside the gene matches: 11. Germline loops: CDR1 SGHNT, CDR2 YYREEE (reference sequence). The CDR3 runs to 15 residues. CDR3 region: CASSLPGAGGYGYTF. The CDR3 DNA reads TGTGCCAGCAGCCTCCCGGGGGCAGGGGGATATGGCTACACCTTC.

This chain uses TRBV21-1 with TRBJ2-5; TRBD2, the table's D call, was not compared with the DNA. TRBV21-1 is given as a pseudogene. The CDR3 has 16 amino acids. CDR3 coding DNA: TGTGCCAGCAACTCTAGCGGGGGAGTAGGTTTGGAGACCCAGTACTTC. Its translation is CASNSSGGVGLETQYF.